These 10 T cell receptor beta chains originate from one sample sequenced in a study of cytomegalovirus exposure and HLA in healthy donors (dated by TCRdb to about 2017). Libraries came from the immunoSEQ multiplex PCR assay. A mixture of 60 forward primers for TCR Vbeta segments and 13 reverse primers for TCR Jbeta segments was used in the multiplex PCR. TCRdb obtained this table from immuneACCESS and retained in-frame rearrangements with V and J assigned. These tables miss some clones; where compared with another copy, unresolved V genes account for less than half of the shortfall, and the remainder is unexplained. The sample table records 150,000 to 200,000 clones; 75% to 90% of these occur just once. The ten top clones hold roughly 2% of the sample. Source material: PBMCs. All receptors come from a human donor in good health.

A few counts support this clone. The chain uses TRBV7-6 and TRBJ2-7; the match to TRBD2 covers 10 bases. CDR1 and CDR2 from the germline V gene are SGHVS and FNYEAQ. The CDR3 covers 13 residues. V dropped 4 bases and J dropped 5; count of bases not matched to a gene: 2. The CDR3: CASSSGTSDEQYF. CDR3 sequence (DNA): TGTGCCAGCAGCTCTGGGACTAGCGACGAGCAGTACTTC.

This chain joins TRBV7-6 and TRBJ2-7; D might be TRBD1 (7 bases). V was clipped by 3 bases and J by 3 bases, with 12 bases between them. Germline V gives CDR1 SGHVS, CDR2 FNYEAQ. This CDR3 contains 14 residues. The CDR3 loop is CASSFRQGGYEQYF. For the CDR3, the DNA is TGTGCCAGCAGCTTTCGACAGGGAGGCTACGAGCAGTACTTC.

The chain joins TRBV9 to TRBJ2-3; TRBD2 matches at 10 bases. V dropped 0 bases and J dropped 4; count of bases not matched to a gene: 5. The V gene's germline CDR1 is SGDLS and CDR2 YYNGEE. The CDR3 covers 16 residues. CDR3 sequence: CASSVVERGGADTQYF. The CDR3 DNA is TGTGCCAGCAGCGTAGTGGAGCGGGGGGGAGCAGATACGCAGTATTTT.

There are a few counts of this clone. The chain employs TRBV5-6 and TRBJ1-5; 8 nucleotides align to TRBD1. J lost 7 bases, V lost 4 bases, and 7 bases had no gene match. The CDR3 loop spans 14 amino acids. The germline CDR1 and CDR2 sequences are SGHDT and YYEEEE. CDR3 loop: CASSRRTGRQPQHF. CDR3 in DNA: TGTGCCAGCAGCCGAAGGACAGGGAGACAGCCCCAGCATTTT.

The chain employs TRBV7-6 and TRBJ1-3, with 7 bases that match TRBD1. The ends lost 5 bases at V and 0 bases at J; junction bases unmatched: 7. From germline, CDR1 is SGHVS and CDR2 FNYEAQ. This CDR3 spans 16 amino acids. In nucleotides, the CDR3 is TGTGCCAGCAGCCAACGACAGGGATCCTCTGGAAACACCATATATTTT. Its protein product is CASSQRQGSSGNTIYF.

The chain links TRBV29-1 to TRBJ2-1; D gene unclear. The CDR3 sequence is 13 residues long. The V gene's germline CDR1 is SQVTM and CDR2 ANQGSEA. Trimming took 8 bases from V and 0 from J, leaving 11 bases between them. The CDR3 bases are TGCAGCTATTGTAAGAGCTCCTACAATGAGCAGTTCTTC. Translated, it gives CSYCKSSYNEQFF.

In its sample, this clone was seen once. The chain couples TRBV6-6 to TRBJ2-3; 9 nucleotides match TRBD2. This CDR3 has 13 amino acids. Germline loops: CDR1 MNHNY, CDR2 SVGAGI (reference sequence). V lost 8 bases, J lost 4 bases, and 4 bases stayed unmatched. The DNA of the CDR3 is TGTGCCAGCGCGGGGGGGTGGGCAGATACGCAGTATTTT. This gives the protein CASAGGWADTQYF.

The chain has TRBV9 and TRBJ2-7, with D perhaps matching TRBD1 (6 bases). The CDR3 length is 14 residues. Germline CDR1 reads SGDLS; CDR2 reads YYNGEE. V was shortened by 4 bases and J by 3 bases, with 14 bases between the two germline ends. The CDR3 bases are TGTGCCAGCAGCCCCGGGCAACAGGGCTACGAGCAGTACTTC. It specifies CASSPGQQGYEQYF.

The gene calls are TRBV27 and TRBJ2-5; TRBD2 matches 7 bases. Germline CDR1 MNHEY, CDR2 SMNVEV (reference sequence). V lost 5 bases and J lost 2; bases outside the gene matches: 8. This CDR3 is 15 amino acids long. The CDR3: CASSTRGGRQETQYF. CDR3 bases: TGTGCCAGCAGTACCCGGGGAGGGCGACAAGAGACCCAGTACTTC.

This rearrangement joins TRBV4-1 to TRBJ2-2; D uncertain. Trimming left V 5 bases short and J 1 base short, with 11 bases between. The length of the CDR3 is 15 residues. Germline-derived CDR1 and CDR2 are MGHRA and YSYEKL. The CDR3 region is CASSYHNRNTGELFF. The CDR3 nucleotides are TGCGCCAGCAGCTACCACAACAGGAACACCGGGGAGCTGTTTTTT.